A selection of T cell receptor beta chains follows, all from one sample in a study of blood T cells in healthy people across ages. TCRdb used MiXCR to reprocess the 5' RACE reads, holding one entry per CDR3 protein. This table holds around 940,000 distinct CDR3 sequences, approximately 50% found once. Sequencing input: blood. The receptors were sampled from a woman aged 55-75 years in good health. CDR3s include the opening cysteine and the closing phenylalanine or tryptophan. A D gene is named only where the DNA matches it firmly. The size field is filled for only some rows; it gives once, few, many or a size class.

j_call v_call clone_size d_call cdr3_nt cdr3_aa
TRBJ2-1 TRBV12-3/TRBV12-4 NA NA TGTGCCAGCAGTTTAGTGGGGCGTGGGGTGCTGGATGAGCAGTTCTTC CASSLVGRGVLDEQFF
TRBJ2-1 TRBV3-1 NA TRBD2 TGTGCCAGCAGACCGACTAGCGGGAGGTCCAATGAGCAGTTCTTC CASRPTSGRSNEQFF
TRBJ2-1 TRBV6-2/TRBV6-3 NA NA TGTGCCAGCAGTTTGCCCTTTGGCAGTCCTGAGCAGTTCTTC CASSLPFGSPEQFF
TRBJ2-7 TRBV15 NA NA TGTGCCACCAGCAGAGACCCGGGCAGGGCCTACGAGCAGTACTTC CATSRDPGRAYEQYF
TRBJ1-2 TRBV20-1 NA NA TGCAGTGCCAGACGAGCGGGCAACTATGGCTACACCTTC CSARRAGNYGYTF
TRBJ2-3 TRBV7-6 NA TRBD2 TGTGCCAGCAGCGTAGGGACTAGCGGGGTGATCACAGATACGCAGTATTTT CASSVGTSGVITDTQYF
TRBJ2-2 TRBV5-1 NA TRBD1 TGCGCCAGCAGCGCCCGGGACAGGGGGCGATTGAACACCGGGGAGCTGTTTTTT CASSARDRGRLNTGELFF
TRBJ1-2 TRBV7-2 few TRBD1 TGTGCCAGCAGCAGGGACAGGGGAAATGGCTACACCTTC CASSRDRGNGYTF
TRBJ1-2 TRBV5-6 NA NA TGTGCCGGCAGCTCGTTTTGGGGAGGCTACACCTTC CAGSSFWGGYTF
TRBJ1-4 TRBV9 NA NA TGTGCCAGCAGCGCCGTCGCCGATCAGGGAGAAAAACTGTTTTTT CASSAVADQGEKLFF
TRBJ1-6 TRBV20-1 NA NA TGCAGTGCTGGGCCCAGTACGGGCGCCTCCTGGCCCCTCCACTTT CSAGPSTGASWPLHF
TRBJ2-7 TRBV7-8 NA NA TGTGCCAGCAGCTTAGTTACGGGCTACGAGCAGTACTTC CASSLVTGYEQYF
TRBJ2-1 TRBV20-1 NA TRBD2 TGCAGTGCTAGAGAGGGTGGACTAGCGGGAGATGAGCAGTTCTTC CSAREGGLAGDEQFF
TRBJ2-3 TRBV12-3/TRBV12-4 NA NA TGTGCCAGCAGACGGGGAGCAGGAACGCAGTATTTT CASRRGAGTQYF
TRBJ1-2 TRBV28 NA NA TGTGCCAGCATCGCCGCCGGGCGCAACTATGGCTACACCTTC CASIAAGRNYGYTF
TRBJ2-2 TRBV12-5 NA NA TGTGCTAGTGGTTCGGGGGACACCGGGGAGCTGTTTTTT CASGSGDTGELFF
TRBJ1-5 TRBV12-3/TRBV12-4 NA NA TGTGCCAGCAGTTTAGCGCAAGAGGTTCGTCAGCCCCAGCATTTT CASSLAQEVRQPQHF
TRBJ2-7 TRBV7-8 few NA TGTGCCAGCAGCTTACCCTTTTATAAGACGGGGCTAGAGCACGAGCAGTACTTC CASSLPFYKTGLEHEQYF
TRBJ1-2 TRBV6-1 NA NA TGTGCCGGCAAGTGGGGATCGCACTATGGCTACACCTTC CAGKWGSHYGYTF
TRBJ2-6 TRBV19 NA TRBD2 TGTGCCAGTGCCGGGGGGGGGTCTGGGGCCAACGTCCTGACTTTC CASAGGGSGANVLTF
TRBJ2-5 TRBV7-2 few NA TGTGCCAGCAGCCCTACGGGGTGGGAGACCCAGTACTTC CASSPTGWETQYF
TRBJ2-5 TRBV27 NA NA TGTGCCAGCTCCCTGGGACCGAGCCACAATGAGCAGTACTTC CASSLGPSHNEQYF
TRBJ2-7 TRBV28 NA NA TGTGCCAGCAGTCTCTTCCCCGGCAGGGTGGCTGAGCAGTACTTC CASSLFPGRVAEQYF
TRBJ2-1 TRBV2 NA TRBD2 TGTGCCAGCAGTACCTCACTAGCGGGAGCACCCAGCTCCTACAATGAGCAGTTCTTT CASSTSLAGAPSSYNEQFF
TRBJ2-7 TRBV7-2 few NA TGTGCCAGCAGCTCTACGGCGGGAAACTACGAGCAGTACTTC CASSSTAGNYEQYF
TRBJ2-5 TRBV5-5 NA NA TGTGCCAGCAGCTCGCCAGAGCCCGAGGGGGGGGAGACCCAGTACTTC CASSSPEPEGGETQYF
TRBJ2-7 TRBV4-1 NA NA TGCGCCAGCAGCCAAGCTCAGTGGGACGAGCAGTACTTC CASSQAQWDEQYF
TRBJ1-5 TRBV30 NA TRBD1 TGTGCCTGGGGACAGGGCAATCAGCCCCAGCATTTT CAWGQGNQPQHF
TRBJ2-3 TRBV6-6 NA NA TGTGCCAGCAGTAAAGAGCGGAAGTCCACAGATACGCAGTATTTT CASSKERKSTDTQYF
TRBJ1-5 TRBV7-2 once NA TGTGCCAGCAGCCCCGGGCAGAGATTCAATCAGCCCCAGCATTTT CASSPGQRFNQPQHF
TRBJ2-3 TRBV24-1 NA NA TGTGCCACCAGTTTCCCCGGAGGTGGGACAGATACGCAGTATTTT CATSFPGGGTDTQYF
TRBJ2-1 TRBV28 few TRBD1 TGTGCCGGGAACCGGACAGGGGGTGGGAATGAGCAGTTCTTC CAGNRTGGGNEQFF
TRBJ2-7 TRBV7-2 NA NA TGTGCCAGCAGCTTAAACCCCTCAGCCACCTACGAGCAGTACTTC CASSLNPSATYEQYF
TRBJ2-1 TRBV20-1 NA NA TGCAGTGCTCGAGGTGGGGGCCGTGGTGAGCAGTTCTTC CSARGGGRGEQFF
TRBJ2-2 TRBV7-9 few NA TGTGCCAGCAGCCGAGCGTTCGGGGGGAACACCGGGGAGCTGTTTTTT CASSRAFGGNTGELFF
TRBJ2-7 TRBV28 NA NA TGTGCCAGCATCGGTTGGGGGACGCCCTACGAGCAGTACTTC CASIGWGTPYEQYF
TRBJ2-3 TRBV5-5 few NA TGTGCCAGCGGTGTTGCGAGGGAGCGAGATACGCAGTATTTT CASGVARERDTQYF
TRBJ2-1 TRBV2 NA TRBD2 TGTGCCAGCAGACCCGGGACTAGCTGGGTGGGCCTGTTCTTC CASRPGTSWVGLFF
TRBJ2-3 TRBV27 NA NA TGTGCCAGCAGGAGGATTAGTGGGTCGAATACGAAGTATTTT CASRRISGSNTKYF
TRBJ2-1 TRBV20-1 NA NA TGCAGTGCTAACCAACAGGGAATGGGGGACAATGAGCAGTTCTTC CSANQQGMGDNEQFF
TRBJ1-4 TRBV10-3 NA NA TGTGCCATCAGTGGTATGGGGGGCAATAATGAAAAACTGTTTTTT CAISGMGGNNEKLFF
TRBJ2-3 TRBV20-1 NA TRBD2 TGCAGTGCTAGAGATGGGGGACTAGCGGGAGGGGACGAGTACACAGATACGCAGTATTTT CSARDGGLAGGDEYTDTQYF
TRBJ2-7 TRBV27 few NA TGTGCCAGCAGCCCAAATCCGGGACTCAGCAACGAGCAGTACTTC CASSPNPGLSNEQYF
TRBJ2-1 TRBV20-1 few TRBD2 TGCAGTGCTAGTCGGGTCGCTAGCGGGGCTGAGCAGTTCTTC CSASRVASGAEQFF
TRBJ2-1 TRBV11-2 once TRBD1 TGTGCCAGCAGCTTAGCCAGGGACAGCCGGCGGTGGAATGAGCAGTTCTTC CASSLARDSRRWNEQFF
TRBJ2-4 TRBV7-9 NA TRBD1 TGTGCCAGCAGCTTATCGACAGGGAATTTGTACTTC CASSLSTGNLYF